A single sample is the source of the 29 T cell receptor beta chains below, sequenced in a study of cytomegalovirus exposure and HLA in healthy donors. In the PCR, 60 Vbeta and 13 Jbeta primers were used. Measured with immunoSEQ multiplex PCR; TCRdb has only the in-frame clones, and not every one. The repertoire holds roughly 110,000 clones, with roughly 66% as singletons. The sequenced material came from PBMCs. The receptors originated from a woman in her 30s in good health and CMV-seronegative.

Concerning this clone: At one end, the junction sequence differs from germline, possibly due to a read error. This chain uses TRBV6-1 with TRBJ1-2; TRBD1 is a possible D gene (5 bases). Germline V gene sequence: CDR1 MNHNS, CDR2 SASEGT. This CDR3 spans 16 amino acids. The CDR3 loop is CASSETRDSMSDGHTF. The CDR3 coding sequence is TGTGCCAGCAGTGAAACCCGGGACTCAATGAGCGATGGCCACACCTTC.

In its sample, this clone was seen a few times. This sequence joins TRBV7-3 and TRBJ2-3; TRBD2 agrees at 10 bases. In germline, CDR1 is SGHTA, CDR2 FQGTGA. V dropped 5 bases and J dropped 5; count of bases not matched to a gene: 10. CDR3 length equals 16 residues. CDR3 coding DNA: TGTGCCAGCAGCCGTACTCTAGCGGGAGTTAAAGATACGCAGTATTTT. It translates to CASSRTLAGVKDTQYF. Looking up the rest from reference TRBV7-3 and TRBJ2-3 gives the full variable domain: GAGVSQTPSNKVTEKGKYVELRCDPISGHTALYWYRQSLGQGPEFLIYFQGTGAADDSGLPNDRFFAVRPEGSVSTLKIQRTERGDSAVYLCASSRTLAGVKDTQYFGPGTRLTVL.

This rearrangement joins TRBV2 to TRBJ1-1; TRBD1 matches at 7 bases. Germline V gene lookup returns CDR1 SNHLY and CDR2 FYNNEI. V lost 5 bases and J lost 10; bases outside the gene matches: 10. The CDR3 extends over 13 amino acids. The CDR3 reads CASSLGTEVGAFF. The CDR3 coding sequence is TGTGCCAGCAGTTTAGGGACAGAGGTCGGAGCTTTCTTT.

The chain links TRBV7-2 to TRBJ2-2; tentative D call: TRBD2 (6 bases). The CDR3 consists of 14 residues. CDR1 is SGHTA, CDR2 FQGNSA, per germline. V dropped 5 bases and J dropped 6 bases, with 13 bases sitting between them. The CDR3 is CASSPRLVSGELFF. The CDR3 coding sequence is TGTGCCAGCAGCCCAAGACTAGTATCCGGGGAGCTGTTTTTT.

This clone was observed a few times. The rearrangement links TRBV7-9 to TRBJ2-3, with 7 positions matching TRBD2. CDR3 size: 19 residues. The germline V gene encodes CDR1 SEHNR and CDR2 FQNEAQ (reference sequence). The trim removed 4 bases at V and 0 bases at J, leaving 16 bases unmatched. The CDR3 region is CASSSRTFSGPTSTDTQYF. The CDR3 nucleotides read TGTGCCAGCAGCTCACGTACATTTAGCGGGCCAACTAGCACAGATACGCAGTATTTT.

V is TRBV5-1 and J is TRBJ1-1, with a tentative D call TRBD1 (5 bases). CDR1 and CDR2 from the germline V gene are SGHRS and YFSETQ. Deletions cut 5 bases from V and 5 bases from J, with 13 bases between. The CDR3 contains 13 residues. The CDR3, as DNA: TGCGCCAGCAGTCCCGGGGGTGGAACTGAAGCTTTCTTT. Translating gives CASSPGGGTEAFF.

In the case of this clone: Other DNA sequences in the sample encode the same CDR3. This chain connects TRBV28 to TRBJ1-3, with D possibly being TRBD1 (6 bases). Germline V gives CDR1 MDHEN, CDR2 SYDVKM. Trimming took off 5 bases at V and 2 bases at J, with 13 bases between the two ends. The length of the CDR3 is 15 residues. CDR3 sequence reads: CASSLPTGTGNTIYF. In DNA form, the CDR3 reads TGTGCCAGCAGTCTACCGACAGGTACTGGAAACACCATATATTTT.

This clone occurred a few times. The V gene is TRBV28, the J gene TRBJ1-5; 10 bases are a match to TRBD1. The V segment lost 2 bases and the J segment 1 base; nucleotides outside the gene matches: 2. CDR3 length: 16 amino acids. Germline V gene lookup returns CDR1 MDHEN and CDR2 SYDVKM. The CDR3 sequence: CASSLLTGGSNQPQHF. The CDR3 nucleotides read TGTGCCAGCAGTTTACTGACAGGGGGCAGCAATCAGCCCCAGCATTTT.

The chain has TRBV28 and TRBJ2-7; no firm D call. CDR1 MDHEN and CDR2 SYDVKM come from the germline V gene. This CDR3 is 11 amino acids long. Trimming left V 6 bases short and J 7 bases short, with 10 bases between. CDR3 in amino acids: CASSTVREQYF. The CDR3 nucleotides are TGTGCCAGCAGCACCGTACGGGAGCAGTACTTC. Combining the CDR3 with reference TRBV28 and TRBJ2-7 gives the whole variable domain DVKVTQSSRYLVKRTGEKVFLECVQDMDHENMFWYRQDPGLGLRLIYFSYDVKMKEKGDIPEGYSVSREKKERFSLILESASTNQTSMYLCASSTVREQYFGPGTRLTVT.

The rearrangement uses TRBV11-2 and TRBJ2-4; 7 bases agree with TRBD2. The length of the CDR3 is 16 residues. V shed 4 bases, J shed 0 bases, and the junction held 6 bases outside the gene matches. Germline loops: CDR1 SGHAT, CDR2 FQNNGV. DNA for the CDR3: TGTGCCAGCAGCTCAGTGCGGGAGCTAGCCAAAAACATTCAGTACTTC. Protein sequence: CASSSVRELAKNIQYF.

The V call is TRBV5-8, the J call TRBJ1-1; perhaps TRBD1 as D (6 bases). CDR3 length equals 15 residues. V was cut by 3 bases and J by 1 base, with 13 bases left in between. Germline values: CDR1 SGHTS, CDR2 YDEGEE. The CDR3 DNA follows: TGTGCCAGCAGCTCCTCCACGACAGGGAACACTGAAGCTTTCTTT. Translation: CASSSSTTGNTEAFF.

V and J are TRBV27 and TRBJ1-1; D is ambiguous. Deletions cut 0 bases from V and 6 bases from J, with 8 bases between. The CDR3 spans 13 residues. From germline, CDR1 is MNHEY and CDR2 SMNVEV (reference sequence). CDR3 coding DNA: TGTGCCAGCAGTTTATCGCGATTTGCTGAAGCTTTCTTT. Translation: CASSLSRFAEAFF.

The chain uses TRBV15 and TRBJ2-5; a weak D match, TRBD2 (6 bases). The length of the CDR3 is 15 residues. Trimming pared 0 bases from V and 2 bases from J, leaving 10 bases between. The germline gives CDR1 LNHNV, CDR2 YYDKDF (reference sequence). CDR3 region: CATSREGGRQETQYF. The DNA of the CDR3 is TGTGCCACCAGCAGAGAGGGAGGAAGGCAAGAGACCCAGTACTTC.

This clone was seen only a few times. V gene TRBV28 combines with J gene TRBJ1-2; D may be TRBD1 (5 bases). Germline-derived CDR1 and CDR2 are MDHEN and SYDVKM. The V end was cut by 5 bases, the J end by 8 bases, with 18 bases between. The CDR3 is made up of 14 amino acids. CDR3 in amino acids: CASSAQVVGAGYTF. As DNA, the CDR3 is TGTGCCAGCAGTGCCCAGGTGGTAGGGGCGGGCTACACCTTC.

This sequence joins TRBV30 and TRBJ2-7; 7 bases map to TRBD1. CDR1 and CDR2 from the germline V gene are GTSNPN and SVGIG (reference sequence). V trimming: 3 bases; J trimming: 4 bases; junction bases outside the gene matches: 6. The CDR3 has 13 residues. The CDR3 loop is CAWRTTGAYEQYF. The CDR3 nucleotides read TGTGCCTGGAGAACAACAGGGGCTTACGAGCAGTACTTC.

This chain uses TRBV4-1 with TRBJ2-1, with D tentatively TRBD1 (5 bases). The V end was cut by 5 bases, the J end by 4 bases, with 9 bases between. The CDR3 consists of 13 residues. The germline V gene encodes CDR1 MGHRA and CDR2 YSYEKL. The CDR3 region is CASSVQEYNEQFF. Here the CDR3 DNA reads TGCGCCAGCAGCGTACAGGAGTACAATGAGCAGTTCTTC.

This clone came up a few times. The genes are TRBV28 and TRBJ1-1; D is unclear. Per the germline V gene, CDR1 is MDHEN and CDR2 is SYDVKM. CDR3 size: 13 residues. Trimming took off 5 bases at V and 0 bases at J, with 7 bases between the two ends. The CDR3 spells CASSPLMNTEAFF. The CDR3 DNA sequence: TGTGCCAGCAGTCCCCTTATGAACACTGAAGCTTTCTTT.

This clone was observed a few times. The CDR3 nucleotides are TGTGCCAGCAGCGTACAACAGGGGGGGACTGAAGCTTTCTTT. It translates to CASSVQQGGTEAFF. The chain couples TRBV9 to TRBJ1-1; 8 nucleotides line up with TRBD1. The CDR3 length is 14 residues. CDR1 SGDLS and CDR2 YYNGEE come from the germline V gene. With V trimmed by 1 base and J by 5 bases, 4 bases remained unmatched.

The chain has TRBV23-1 and TRBJ2-7, with TRBD2 identical over 10 bases. TRBV23-1 is marked as an open reading frame, function uncertain. This CDR3 has 17 residues. V lost 11 bases, J lost 3 bases, and 19 bases stayed unmatched. The CDR3 here is CASNSVLSGRTLYEQYF. The CDR3 coding sequence is TGCGCCTCGAACTCGGTCCTTAGCGGGAGGACTCTCTACGAGCAGTACTTC.

With respect to this clone: Distinct nucleotide sequences in the sample also encode this CDR3. J is TRBJ2-1 and V is TRBV25-1; 11 nucleotides match TRBD2. Germline V gives CDR1 MGHDK, CDR2 SYGVNS. The V gene end was trimmed by 9 bases and the J gene end by 9 bases; junction bases not matched to a gene: 10. CDR3 length equals 14 residues. CDR3 loop: CASTKLAGGSEQFF. In DNA, the CDR3 is TGTGCCAGTACAAAGCTAGCGGGAGGTAGTGAGCAGTTCTTC.

This chain uses TRBV5-5 with TRBJ1-3, with TRBD1 identical over 10 bases. CDR1 SGHKS and CDR2 YYEKEE come from the germline V gene (reference sequence). The CDR3 is made up of 16 amino acids. Germline trimming cut 1 base from V and 3 bases from J; bases unmatched to any gene: 4. The CDR3 DNA reads TGTGCCAGCAGCTTGAGACAGGGGGCGGGTGGAAACACCATATATTTT. Translation gives CASSLRQGAGGNTIYF. Based on the CDR3 plus reference TRBV5-5 and TRBJ1-3, the full variable domain is DAGVTQSPTHLIKTRGQQVTLRCSPISGHKSVSWYQQVLGQGPQFIFQYYEKEERGRGNFPDRFSARQFPNYSSELNVNALLLGDSALYLCASSLRQGAGGNTIYFGEGSWLTVV.

The rearrangement links TRBV6-5 to TRBJ2-3; the match to TRBD2 covers 10 bases. The V and J ends lost 2 bases and 2 bases, in that order; junction bases with no gene match: 4. The CDR3 runs 16 residues. Per the germline V gene, CDR1 is MNHEY and CDR2 is SVGAGI. The CDR3 loop reads CASSYLSGRATDTQYF. In DNA, the CDR3 is TGTGCCAGCAGTTACCTAAGCGGGAGGGCCACAGATACGCAGTATTTT.

The chain carries TRBV20-1 and TRBJ2-7, with no clear D. Germline CDR1 and CDR2: DFQATT and SNEGSKA (reference sequence). Between the trimmed V and J ends, which lost 2 bases and 3 bases, there was a span of 5 bases. The CDR3 sequence is 11 residues long. CDR3 protein: CSARSSYEQYF. As DNA, the CDR3 is TGCAGTGCTAGAAGTAGCTACGAGCAGTACTTC.

The V and J genes are TRBV28 and TRBJ1-4, with D uncertain. This CDR3 comprises 17 residues. V lost 2 bases and J 8 bases, leaving 21 bases between the germline ends. Germline V lookup: CDR1 MDHEN, CDR2 SYDVKM. CDR3 in amino acids: CASSLGVSTTSGEKLFF. CDR3 nucleotides: TGTGCCAGCAGTTTAGGCGTGTCGACAACCTCAGGCGAAAAACTGTTTTTT. Drawing the rest from reference TRBV28 and TRBJ1-4, the complete variable domain is DVKVTQSSRYLVKRTGEKVFLECVQDMDHENMFWYRQDPGLGLRLIYFSYDVKMKEKGDIPEGYSVSREKKERFSLILESASTNQTSMYLCASSLGVSTTSGEKLFFGSGTQLSVL.

The genes are TRBV7-3 and TRBJ2-5, with 10 nucleotides matching TRBD1. Per germline, CDR1 SGHTA and CDR2 FQGTGA. With 5 bases clipped from V and 5 bases from J, the junction kept 8 bases outside the gene matches. The CDR3 is 15 amino acids. For the CDR3, the DNA is TGTGCCAGCAGCGTGACGACAGGGGGCCGGGAGACCCAGTACTTC. Translated: CASSVTTGGRETQYF.

The V gene is TRBV7-2, the J gene TRBJ2-3, with 8 bases lining up with TRBD2. The junction had 9 bases not matched to a gene; V was cut back by 6 bases and J by 4 bases. The CDR3 runs to 15 residues. From germline, CDR1 is SGHTA and CDR2 FQGNSA. The CDR3 nucleotides read TGTGCCAGCAGGCGACTAGCGTCTTCCCCAGATACGCAGTATTTT. Protein sequence: CASRRLASSPDTQYF.

A word on this clone: The germline gene is not matched at one end of the junction; a read error may be the cause. The rearrangement links TRBV30 to TRBJ2-7; 15 bases map to TRBD2. The CDR3 contains 13 residues. CDR1 is GTSNPN and CDR2 is SVGIG in the germline V gene (reference sequence). CDR3 bases: TGTGCCTGGAGCCCGGGACTAGCGGGAGGAATGAACTTC. It translates to CAWSPGLAGGMNF.

The count of this clone is one. The chain uses TRBV5-1 and TRBJ2-1, with D perhaps TRBD2 (5 bases). This CDR3 contains 15 residues. CDR1 SGHRS and CDR2 YFSETQ come from the germline V gene. With 0 bases removed from V and 3 bases from J, the gap between germline ends came to 10 bases. The CDR3 reads CASSLDGSLYNEQFF. The CDR3 DNA reads as TGCGCCAGCAGCTTGGATGGGAGCCTCTACAATGAGCAGTTCTTC.

The chain couples TRBV10-3 to TRBJ1-2; no firm D call. The CDR3 has 12 residues. Germline loops: CDR1 ENHRY, CDR2 SYGVKD. V lost 5 bases and J lost 0, with 4 bases in between. CDR3: CAISTSNYGYTF. CDR3 nucleotide sequence: TGTGCCATCAGTACATCTAACTATGGCTACACCTTC.